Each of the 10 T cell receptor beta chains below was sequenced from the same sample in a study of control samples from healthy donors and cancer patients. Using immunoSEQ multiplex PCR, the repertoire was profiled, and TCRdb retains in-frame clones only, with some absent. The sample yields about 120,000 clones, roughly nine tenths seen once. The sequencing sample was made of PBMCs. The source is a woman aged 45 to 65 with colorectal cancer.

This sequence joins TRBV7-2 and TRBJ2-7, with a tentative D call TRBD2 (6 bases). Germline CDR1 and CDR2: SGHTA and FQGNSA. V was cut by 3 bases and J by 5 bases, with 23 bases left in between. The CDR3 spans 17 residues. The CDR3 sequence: CASSLYPPGGAGNEQYF. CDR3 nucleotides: TGTGCCAGCAGCTTGTACCCCCCCGGCGGGGCCGGGAACGAGCAGTACTTC.

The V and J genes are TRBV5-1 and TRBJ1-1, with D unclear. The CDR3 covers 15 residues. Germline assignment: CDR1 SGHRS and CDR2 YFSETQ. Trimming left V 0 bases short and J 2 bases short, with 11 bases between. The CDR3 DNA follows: TGCGCCAGCAGCTTGGGGGCACGGGGAAACACTGAAGCTTTCTTT. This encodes CASSLGARGNTEAFF. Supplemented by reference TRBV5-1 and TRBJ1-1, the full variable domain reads KAGVTQTPRYLIKTRGQQVTLSCSPISGHRSVSWYQQTPGQGLQFLFEYFSETQRNKGNFPGRFSGRQFSNSRSEMNVSTLELGDSALYLCASSLGARGNTEAFFGQGTRLTVV.

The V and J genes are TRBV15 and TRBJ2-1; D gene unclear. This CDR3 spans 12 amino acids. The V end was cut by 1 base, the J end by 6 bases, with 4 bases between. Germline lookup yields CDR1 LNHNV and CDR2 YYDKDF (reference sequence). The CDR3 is CATSRATNEQFF. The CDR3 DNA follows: TGTGCCACCAGCAGAGCCACCAATGAGCAGTTCTTC.

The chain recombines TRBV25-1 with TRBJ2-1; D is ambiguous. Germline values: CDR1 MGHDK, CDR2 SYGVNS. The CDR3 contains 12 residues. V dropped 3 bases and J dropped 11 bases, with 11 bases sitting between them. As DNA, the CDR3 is TGTGCCAGCAGTGAGGCTGGGGAACAGCAGTTCTTC. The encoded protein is CASSEAGEQQFF.

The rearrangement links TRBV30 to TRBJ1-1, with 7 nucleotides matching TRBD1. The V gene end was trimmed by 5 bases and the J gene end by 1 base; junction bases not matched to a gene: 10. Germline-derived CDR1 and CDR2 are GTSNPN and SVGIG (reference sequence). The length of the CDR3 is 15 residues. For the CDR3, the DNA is TGTGCCTGGGCCGCGGGACAGCTGGCGAACACTGAAGCTTTCTTT. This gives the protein CAWAAGQLANTEAFF.

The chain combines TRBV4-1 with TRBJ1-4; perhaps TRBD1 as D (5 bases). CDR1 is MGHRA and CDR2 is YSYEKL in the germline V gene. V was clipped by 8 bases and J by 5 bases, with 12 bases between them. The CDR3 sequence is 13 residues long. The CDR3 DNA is TGCGCCAGCTCGAGACAGTTAAATGAAAAACTGTTTTTT. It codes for CASSRQLNEKLFF.

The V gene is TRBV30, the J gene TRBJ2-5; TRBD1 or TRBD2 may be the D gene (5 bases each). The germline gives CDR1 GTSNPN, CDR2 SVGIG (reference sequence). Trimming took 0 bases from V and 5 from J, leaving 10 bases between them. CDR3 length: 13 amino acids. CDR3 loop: CAWSVGDGETQYF. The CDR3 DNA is TGTGCCTGGAGTGTGGGGGATGGGGAGACCCAGTACTTC.

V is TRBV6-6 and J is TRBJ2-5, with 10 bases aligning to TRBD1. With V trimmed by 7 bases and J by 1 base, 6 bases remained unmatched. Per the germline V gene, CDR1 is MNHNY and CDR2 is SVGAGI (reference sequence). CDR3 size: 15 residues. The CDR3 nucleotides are TGTGCCAGCACCGGGACAGGGGACACCCAAGAGACCCAGTACTTC. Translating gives CASTGTGDTQETQYF.

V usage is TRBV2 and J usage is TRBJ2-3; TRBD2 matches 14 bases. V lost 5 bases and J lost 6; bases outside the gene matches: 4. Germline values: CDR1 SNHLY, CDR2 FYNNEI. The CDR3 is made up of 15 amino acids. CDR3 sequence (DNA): TGTGCCAGCAGTCCCGGGACTAGCGGGGGCGATACGCAGTATTTT. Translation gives CASSPGTSGGDTQYF.

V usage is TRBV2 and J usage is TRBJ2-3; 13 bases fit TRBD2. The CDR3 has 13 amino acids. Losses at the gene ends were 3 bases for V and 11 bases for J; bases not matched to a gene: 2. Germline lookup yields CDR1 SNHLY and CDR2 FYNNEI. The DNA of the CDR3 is TGTGCCAGCAGTGAGGGACTAGCGGGGAGGCAGTATTTT. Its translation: CASSEGLAGRQYF.